This entry is about one TCR beta chain. These data originate in a study of ipilimumab plus nivolumab after autologous stem cell transplantation. V lost 6 bases and J lost 5; bases outside the gene matches: 7. The CDR3 is 13 residues long. Germline-derived CDR1 and CDR2 are SGHTA and FQGNSA. Patients received nivolumab 3 mg/kg at weeks 1, 4, 7, 10, then fortnightly to week 26. Some clones are missing from TCRdb's copy, which holds only in-frame ones; the method was immunoSEQ multiplex PCR. The sample lists approximately 5,000 clones; roughly three quarters were seen once. Sequenced material: PBMCs, taken in a trial of ipilimumab plus nivolumab as post-transplant consolidation. This clonotype originated in a male donor with multiple myeloma. V and J are TRBV7-2 and TRBJ2-7; TRBD2 matches at 7 bases. Written as DNA, the CDR3 is TGTGCCAGCAGAGCCGGGACTACCCACGAGCAGTACTTC. It codes for CASRAGTTHEQYF. The complete variable domain, with remaining parts taken from reference TRBV7-2 and TRBJ2-7, reads GAGVSQSPSNKVTEKGKDVELRCDPISGHTALYWYRQSLGQGLEFLIYFQGNSAPDKSGLPSDRFSAERTGGSVSTLTIQRTQQEDSAVYLCASRAGTTHEQYFGPGTRLTVT.